This T cell receptor (beta chain) originates from a study of shared clonotypes between healthy human individuals. Profiling relied on immunoSEQ multiplex PCR, and the TCRdb table lists in-frame clones only, not all of them. The sample contains 2 million to 3 million clones, over 85% of which appear only once. Germline CDR1 reads SGHDN; CDR2 reads FVKESK. The CDR3 length is 17 residues. The ends lost 4 bases at V and 5 bases at J; junction bases unmatched: 13. The TCR comes from a man between 18 and 29 years old in good health. Some clones in this sample may be carry-over from other donors' samples. J is TRBJ2-1 and V is TRBV14; 8 bases fit TRBD1. Input material: naive CD4+ T cells from PBMCs. The sample's subset: CD45RA+ positively selected. CDR3 coding DNA: TGTGCCAGCAGCCCCTTGGGGCCGGGGACAGGCCACAATGAGCAGTTCTTC. This translates into CASSPLGPGTGHNEQFF.